This passage covers 16 T cell receptor beta chains from one sample sequenced in a study of Graves' ophthalmopathy and Graves' hyperthyroidism. RNA served as the template for amplifying TCR beta CDR3 regions. HTBI primers served in a first-round RT-PCR, which a second-round multiplex PCR followed. Via MiXCR, TCRdb re-called the multiplex PCR reads, giving one row per CDR3 protein. The data contain a few hundred thousand distinct CDR3 sequences, under 25% of them singletons. The specimen was peripheral blood. The receptors were sampled from a woman aged 18-29 years with stable Graves' hyperthyroidism.

The table lists this clonotype with a few counts. This chain connects TRBV20-1 to TRBJ1-5; D is ambiguous. The V gene's germline CDR1 is DFQATT and CDR2 SNEGSKA (reference sequence). The length of the CDR3 is 15 residues. With 6 bases removed from V and 4 bases from J, the gap between germline ends came to 19 bases. Here the CDR3 reads CSANPVVDWNQPQHF. Here the CDR3 DNA reads TGCAGTGCCAACCCCGTTGTGGATTGGAATCAGCCCCAGCATTTT.

This clonotype was seen many times. V usage is TRBV4-2 and J usage is TRBJ2-7; TRBD2 might be the D (5 bases). This CDR3 is 15 amino acids long. V lost 0 bases and J 2 bases, leaving 11 bases between the germline ends. Germline V gene lookup returns CDR1 LGHNA and CDR2 YNFKEQ. DNA for the CDR3: TGTGCCAGCAGCCAAGATTATCCCGGGGCCTACGAGCAGTACTTC. This encodes CASSQDYPGAYEQYF.

The chain carries TRBV6-1 and TRBJ1-1; D is uncertain. The CDR3 is made up of 16 amino acids. Germline V gene data show CDR1 as MNHNS and CDR2 as SASEGT. Trimming shortened V by 3 bases and J by 2 bases, and 16 bases separated the two germline ends. For the CDR3, the DNA is TGTGCCAGCAGTGATGGTACGGGGAGTGCCAACACTGAAGCTTTCTTT. As protein: CASSDGTGSANTEAFF.

This clonotype has a count of ten or more. This rearrangement joins TRBV6-2 or TRBV6-3 to TRBJ2-7, with D perhaps matching TRBD1 (7 bases). The V end lost 7 bases, the J end lost 4 bases, and 20 bases lay between the germline ends. The CDR3 loop spans 15 amino acids. CDR1 is MNHEY and CDR2 is SVGEGT in the germline V gene. CDR3 residues: CASTETGDSGYEQYF. In DNA form, the CDR3 reads TGTGCCAGCACCGAGACGGGGGACAGTGGATACGAGCAGTACTTC.

This clonotype was seen repeatedly, ten times or more. The chain links TRBV6-1 to TRBJ2-5, with 8 bases lining up with TRBD1. Germline CDR1 is MNHNS and CDR2 is SASEGT. V was clipped by 6 bases and J by 3 bases; unmatched bases: 3. The length of the CDR3 is 13 residues. CDR3 nucleotides: TGTGCCAGCAGACTGACAGGGGAAGAGACCCAGTACTTC. Its translation: CASRLTGEETQYF.

This rearrangement joins TRBV19 to TRBJ2-7; TRBD2 matches 14 bases. V lost 5 bases, J lost 6 bases, and 6 bases stayed unmatched. Germline CDR1 and CDR2: LNHDA and SQIVND (reference sequence). This CDR3 is built from 15 residues. The CDR3 here is CASSGGLAGASEQYF. The CDR3 region has the DNA TGTGCCAGTAGTGGGGGACTAGCGGGAGCCAGCGAGCAGTACTTC.

The CDR3 protein is CASSSNYHEQYF. CDR3 coding DNA: TGCGCCAGCAGCTCTAACTACCACGAGCAGTACTTC. The V gene is TRBV5-1, the J gene TRBJ2-7; no reliable D call. Per the germline V gene, CDR1 is SGHRS and CDR2 is YFSETQ. This CDR3 contains 12 residues. Trimming stripped 3 bases from V and 5 bases from J, with 9 bases between.

This clonotype was seen at least ten times. The chain employs TRBV2 and TRBJ1-5; no firm D call. The CDR3 totals 13 residues. Trimming took off 7 bases at V and 3 bases at J, with 10 bases between the two ends. CDR1 and CDR2 (germline): SNHLY, FYNNEI. As DNA, the CDR3 is TGTGCCAGCACCCTGACAACCAATCAGCCCCAGCATTTT. Its translation is CASTLTTNQPQHF.

This clonotype has at least ten counts. The chain carries TRBV20-1 and TRBJ2-7; the match to TRBD2 covers 7 bases. From germline, CDR1 is DFQATT and CDR2 SNEGSKA (reference sequence). CDR3 length equals 16 residues. V lost 2 bases and J lost 6; bases outside the gene matches: 16. CDR3 coding DNA: TGCAGTGCTAGACACCCCCAAGGAGCGGGAACGGTCGAGCAGTACTTC. The encoded protein is CSARHPQGAGTVEQYF.

This clonotype was observed many times. The rearrangement links TRBV15 to TRBJ1-3; the D gene is possibly TRBD1 (6 bases). V lost 0 bases, J lost 2 bases, and 14 bases lay in between. CDR1 is LNHNV and CDR2 is YYDKDF in the germline V gene (reference sequence). There are 17 residues in the CDR3. The CDR3 region is CATSRDNTGYPGNTIYF. The CDR3 DNA reads as TGTGCCACCAGCAGAGATAACACAGGGTACCCTGGAAACACCATATATTTT. Supplemented by reference TRBV15 and TRBJ1-3, the full variable domain reads DAMVIQNPRYQVTQFGKPVTLSCSQTLNHNVMYWYQQKSSQAPKLLFHYYDKDFNNEADTPDNFQSRRPNTSFCFLDIRSPGLGDTAMYLCATSRDNTGYPGNTIYFGEGSWLTVV.

In its sample, this clonotype was seen a few times. The CDR3 DNA follows: TGTGCCAGCAGTTACTCGTACGGCAGGGTAGGGAGCAATCAGCCCCAGCATTTT. Translating it yields CASSYSYGRVGSNQPQHF. This sequence joins TRBV6-2 or TRBV6-3 and TRBJ1-5; D perhaps matches TRBD1 (5 bases). CDR1 is MNHEY, CDR2 SVGEGT, per germline. The V end lost 0 bases, the J end lost 1 base, and 16 bases lay between the germline ends. This CDR3 spans 18 amino acids.

This clonotype came up a few times. The CDR3 region has the DNA TGTGCCAGCAGTTACCGGGGAGGTTTTGGCTACACCTTC. It encodes CASSYRGGFGYTF. V is TRBV6-5 and J is TRBJ1-2; D call uncertain. Germline-derived CDR1 and CDR2 are MNHEY and SVGAGI. Trimming took 2 bases from V and 7 from J, leaving 11 bases between them. CDR3 size: 13 residues.

This clonotype was seen at least ten times. The CDR3 DNA reads as TGTGCCAGCAGTCCCCTGGCGGGAAACACTGAAGCTTTCTTT. Amino acids: CASSPLAGNTEAFF. The V gene is TRBV12-3 or TRBV12-4, the J gene TRBJ1-1, with D uncertain. Trimming took off 5 bases at V and 2 bases at J, with 12 bases between the two ends. This CDR3 region has 14 residues.

This clonotype was seen repeatedly, ten times or more. The rearrangement joins TRBV2 to TRBJ2-5; weak D call: TRBD1 (6 bases). V gave up 2 bases and J gave up 3 bases, with 22 bases separating them. Per germline, CDR1 SNHLY and CDR2 FYNNEI. The CDR3 extends over 18 amino acids. The CDR3 DNA sequence: TGTGCCAGCAGTGAAAGGTGGGGACAAGACCGACGGAAAGAGACCCAGTACTTC. This codes for CASSERWGQDRRKETQYF.

J is TRBJ2-3 and V is TRBV20-1, with 8 bases that match TRBD2. The CDR3 spans 14 residues. V dropped 1 base and J dropped 5; count of bases not matched to a gene: 5. Germline CDR1 and CDR2: DFQATT and SNEGSKA (reference sequence). This CDR3 is CSARGAGVRDTQYF. CDR3 coding DNA: TGCAGTGCTAGAGGAGCGGGGGTTAGAGATACGCAGTATTTT.

This clonotype was recorded at least ten times. The J gene is TRBJ2-7, the V gene TRBV28; no clear D. Germline CDR1 is MDHEN and CDR2 is SYDVKM. Deletions cut 1 base from V and 9 bases from J, with 19 bases between. This CDR3 region has 15 residues. The CDR3 nucleotides are TGTGCCAGCAGTTTATTACCTCTGGATGGGTCGGGGCAGTACTTC. Its protein product is CASSLLPLDGSGQYF.